These 27 T cell receptor beta chains share one sample of origin, sequenced in a study of blood T cell repertoires in COVID-19. Profiling relied on immunoSEQ multiplex PCR, and the TCRdb table lists in-frame clones only, not all of them. This sample has fewer than 150,000 clones, with around 90% found just once. The sequenced sample was peripheral blood. Source of these receptors: a human donor in a cohort sampled during active COVID-19.

This rearrangement joins TRBV27 to TRBJ2-3, with a tentative D call TRBD2 (7 bases). Trimming removed 2 bases at V and 2 bases at J, with 20 bases between. Germline loops: CDR1 MNHEY, CDR2 SMNVEV (reference sequence). The CDR3 has 18 residues. The CDR3 DNA reads as TGTGCCAGCAGTTTAAGCCTAGGGGGGGGGCCCTCCACAGATACGCAGTATTTT. Amino acid sequence: CASSLSLGGGPSTDTQYF.

The J gene is TRBJ2-1, the V gene TRBV7-6, with 11 bases matching TRBD2. The CDR3 sequence is 15 residues long. Germline trimming cut 5 bases from V and 3 bases from J; bases unmatched to any gene: 3. Looked up from germline, CDR1 is SGHVS and CDR2 is FNYEAQ. CDR3 coding DNA: TGTGCCAGCAGCCCCGGGACTAGCGGCTACAATGAGCAGTTCTTC. Protein: CASSPGTSGYNEQFF.

This clone appeared once. J is TRBJ2-1 and V is TRBV7-9, with D perhaps matching TRBD2 (5 bases). The CDR3 contains 11 residues. Germline V gene data show CDR1 as SEHNR and CDR2 as FQNEAQ (reference sequence). Deletions cut 5 bases from V and 6 bases from J, with 5 bases between. CDR3 in DNA: TGTGCCAGCAGCAGCGGCAATGAGCAGTTCTTC. Translating gives CASSSGNEQFF.

The chain combines TRBV19 with TRBJ2-5, with 10 bases lining up with TRBD1. In germline, CDR1 is LNHDA, CDR2 SQIVND (reference sequence). This CDR3 region has 16 residues. Germline trimming cut 2 bases from V and 5 bases from J; bases unmatched to any gene: 8. The CDR3 loop reads CASSIRPGQGVETQYF. The CDR3 region has the DNA TGTGCCAGTAGTATAAGACCCGGACAGGGGGTCGAGACCCAGTACTTC. Full variable domain (missing parts from reference TRBV19 and TRBJ2-5): DGGITQSPKYLFRKEGQNVTLSCEQNLNHDAMYWYRQDPGQGLRLIYYSQIVNDFQKGDIAEGYSVSREKKESFPLTVTSAQKNPTAFYLCASSIRPGQGVETQYFGPGTRLLVL.

This chain links TRBV4-1 with TRBJ1-2; 7 bases fit TRBD1. CDR1 MGHRA and CDR2 YSYEKL come from the germline V gene. With V trimmed by 1 base and J by 2 bases, 4 bases remained unmatched. CDR3 length: 15 residues. The CDR3 here is CASSQVGGGNYGYTF. The CDR3 nucleotides are TGCGCCAGCAGCCAAGTTGGAGGGGGCAACTATGGCTACACCTTC.

The chain carries TRBV28 and TRBJ2-1, with 10 bases lining up with TRBD2. CDR1 and CDR2 (germline): MDHEN, SYDVKM. The CDR3 extends over 19 amino acids. V trimming: 6 bases; J trimming: 7 bases; junction bases outside the gene matches: 21. The CDR3 here is CASSPPSAGGFGLRNEQFF. In DNA, the CDR3 is TGTGCCAGCAGCCCTCCCTCAGCGGGGGGGTTCGGTCTCAGGAATGAGCAGTTCTTC.

V usage is TRBV5-6 and J usage is TRBJ2-3; the match to TRBD2 covers 7 bases. The CDR3 length is 17 residues. Unmatched junction bases numbered 14, after V lost 1 base and J lost 6 bases. The V gene's germline CDR1 is SGHDT and CDR2 YYEEEE. DNA of the CDR3: TGTGCCAGCAGCTTGTTTTCTAGCGGTCGGCGGGGCGATACGCAGTATTTT. The encoded protein is CASSLFSSGRRGDTQYF.

The rearrangement joins TRBV27 to TRBJ2-1; 10 bases map to TRBD2. There are 16 residues in the CDR3. The trim removed 0 bases at V and 8 bases at J, leaving 7 bases unmatched. CDR1 and CDR2 from the germline V gene are MNHEY and SMNVEV (reference sequence). Written as DNA, the CDR3 is TGTGCCAGCAGTTTATCGCGGGCTAGCGGGAGCCATGAGCAGTTCTTC. It codes for CASSLSRASGSHEQFF.

V and J are TRBV7-2 and TRBJ2-1; 9 bases line up with TRBD2. The J segment lost 9 bases and the V segment lost 8 bases, leaving 14 bases of the junction unmatched. CDR1 is SGHTA and CDR2 is FQGNSA in the germline V gene. This CDR3 region has 15 residues. In DNA form, the CDR3 reads TGTGCCAGCTCACGGGGGGTAGCGGGAGAGGGTGAGCAGTTCTTC. Residues: CASSRGVAGEGEQFF.

The chain recombines TRBV28 with TRBJ1-3; 9 nucleotides align to TRBD1. Trimming cost V 6 bases and J 4 bases; bases outside gene matches: 7. The CDR3 extends over 15 amino acids. Germline V gives CDR1 MDHEN, CDR2 SYDVKM. CDR3: CASSPGTGIGNTIYF. DNA of the CDR3: TGTGCCAGCAGCCCCGGGACAGGGATCGGAAACACCATATATTTT.

The rearrangement links TRBV3-1 (or the pseudogene TRBV3-2) to TRBJ1-1; D uncertain. V was trimmed by 0 bases and J by 7 bases, leaving 12 bases between them. Germline CDR1 and CDR2: LGHDT and YNNKEL (reference sequence). CDR3 length: 14 amino acids. The CDR3 sequence is CASSQEGGKNEAFF. CDR3 DNA: TGTGCCAGCAGCCAAGAAGGCGGTAAAAATGAAGCTTTCTTT.

This chain connects TRBV7-6 to TRBJ1-2, with a tentative D call TRBD1 (5 bases). The CDR3 totals 12 residues. Between the trimmed V and J ends, which lost 10 bases and 7 bases, there was a span of 16 bases. In germline, CDR1 is SGHVS, CDR2 FNYEAQ. CDR3: CATPLAGPGYTF. The CDR3 coding sequence is TGTGCCACCCCTCTGGCAGGGCCTGGCTACACCTTC.

The chain couples TRBV6-5 to TRBJ1-2, with D uncertain. V was trimmed by 0 bases and J by 7 bases, leaving 18 bases between them. CDR3 length equals 16 residues. From germline, CDR1 is MNHEY and CDR2 SVGAGI. CDR3 amino acids: CASSYSPEGGRSGYTF. The DNA for the CDR3 is TGTGCCAGCAGTTACTCTCCGGAGGGTGGCCGTAGTGGCTACACCTTC.

This clone was recorded once. This chain connects TRBV28 to TRBJ2-7, with 8 bases fitting TRBD1. CDR1 and CDR2 from the germline V gene are MDHEN and SYDVKM. V was pared by 6 bases and J by 2 bases, with 12 bases of the junction left unmatched. CDR3 length: 16 residues. The CDR3, as DNA: TGTGCCAGCAGCCCATTCCGATTGACAGGGGCCTACGAGCAGTACTTC. Translation gives CASSPFRLTGAYEQYF.

The chain has TRBV28 and TRBJ2-7, with 7 bases matching TRBD1. The junction had 0 bases not matched to a gene; V was cut back by 8 bases and J by 2 bases. CDR3 length: 11 amino acids. From germline, CDR1 is MDHEN and CDR2 SYDVKM. CDR3 in DNA: TGTGCCAGCGGGACAGCCTACGAGCAGTACTTC. It is translated as CASGTAYEQYF.

This clone was found a few times. The chain couples TRBV9 to TRBJ2-7, with 8 bases fitting TRBD2. Germline trimming cut 3 bases from V and 2 bases from J; bases unmatched to any gene: 13. The CDR3 loop spans 17 amino acids. Germline V gene data show CDR1 as SGDLS and CDR2 as YYNGEE. The CDR3 nucleotides are TGTGCCAGCAGCGCCGAAGCCGGGACTAGGGGGACCTACGAGCAGTACTTC. It translates to CASSAEAGTRGTYEQYF.

The chain joins TRBV7-2 to TRBJ2-5; 9 nucleotides agree with TRBD2. This CDR3 comprises 17 residues. CDR1 is SGHTA and CDR2 is FQGNSA in the germline V gene. The V segment lost 2 bases and the J segment 5 bases; nucleotides outside the gene matches: 12. The chain's CDR3 is CASSLFRGGGAGETQYF. The CDR3 region has the DNA TGTGCCAGCAGCTTATTTCGTGGCGGGGGGGCCGGTGAGACCCAGTACTTC.

The chain employs TRBV3-1 (or the pseudogene TRBV3-2) and TRBJ1-2; TRBD1 agrees at 8 bases. With V trimmed by 4 bases and J by 4 bases, 8 bases remained unmatched. This CDR3 has 15 amino acids. Per germline, CDR1 LGHDT and CDR2 YNNKEL (reference sequence). CDR3 sequence: CASSLRAGGIYGYTF. The CDR3, as DNA: TGTGCCAGCAGCCTCCGAGCAGGGGGCATCTATGGCTACACCTTC.

In its sample, this clone was seen once. The chain couples TRBV29-1 to TRBJ2-1; the D gene is possibly TRBD2 (6 bases). Germline loops: CDR1 SQVTM, CDR2 ANQGSEA. The CDR3 consists of 14 residues. V lost 7 bases and J 9 bases, leaving 22 bases between the germline ends. The CDR3 sequence: CSAGRATLGGEQFF. In DNA form, the CDR3 reads TGCAGCGCCGGACGGGCTACCCTGGGGGGTGAGCAGTTCTTC.

A single count supports this clone. The chain recombines TRBV29-1 with TRBJ2-5; 7 bases map to TRBD1. There are 15 residues in the CDR3. In germline, CDR1 is SQVTM, CDR2 ANQGSEA. V lost 1 base to trimming and J lost 4 bases; unmatched junction nucleotides: 9. The CDR3 region has the DNA TGCAGCGTTGAAGGGGTGCAGGGGGTGGTAGAGACCCAGTACTTC. Translating gives CSVEGVQGVVETQYF.

The chain uses TRBV5-1 and TRBJ1-1, with 8 bases lining up with TRBD1. The J segment lost 2 bases and the V segment lost 4 bases, leaving 7 bases of the junction unmatched. This CDR3 comprises 15 residues. Per germline, CDR1 SGHRS and CDR2 YFSETQ. CDR3 sequence: CASSTQTGVNTEAFF. The CDR3 DNA is TGCGCCAGCAGCACCCAGACAGGGGTTAACACTGAAGCTTTCTTT.

The rearrangement uses TRBV6-1 and TRBJ1-1; D is unclear. The V end was cut by 1 base, the J end by 6 bases, with 6 bases between. The CDR3 totals 12 residues. Germline loops: CDR1 MNHNS, CDR2 SASEGT. The CDR3 coding sequence is TGTGCCAGCAGTGAAGGCCGGGCTGAAGCTTTCTTT. Protein product: CASSEGRAEAFF.

The rearrangement links TRBV5-1 to TRBJ2-5; 11 bases map to TRBD2. From germline, CDR1 is SGHRS and CDR2 YFSETQ. There are 14 residues in the CDR3. J gave up 3 bases and V 5 bases, and 3 bases lay outside the gene matches. DNA for the CDR3: TGCGCCAGCAGTAGCGGGAGGGCCGAAGAGACCCAGTACTTC. Residues: CASSSGRAEETQYF.

On this clone itself: The DNA is left out, because the CDR3 cannot be placed on it with certainty; the CDR3 is given as TCRdb lists it. The chain links TRBV6-5 to TRBJ2-1; TRBD2 reflects the table's D call only, with no check against the DNA. Both ends counted, the CDR3 spans 15 residues. Germline lookup yields CDR1 MNHEY and CDR2 SVGAGI. The CDR3 loop is CASILEIATYNEQFF.

The chain uses TRBV18 and TRBJ2-1; D is possibly TRBD2 (5 bases). Trimming stripped 3 bases from V and 7 bases from J, with 13 bases between. CDR3 length: 14 residues. Germline V lookup: CDR1 KGHSH, CDR2 LQKENI. The DNA of the CDR3 is TGTGCCAGCTCACCCAATTTCGGGGAAAATGAGCAGTTCTTC. Encoded protein: CASSPNFGENEQFF.

The V call is TRBV11-1, the J call TRBJ2-7, with D possibly matching TRBD1 (6 bases). Trimming left V 0 bases short and J 5 bases short, with 11 bases between. In germline, CDR1 is SGHAT, CDR2 FQDESV (reference sequence). The CDR3 is 14 amino acids. The CDR3 here is CASSLATRQDEQYF. CDR3 nucleotides: TGTGCCAGCAGCTTAGCCACCCGACAGGACGAGCAGTACTTC. The full variable domain, with the rest looked up from reference TRBV11-1 and TRBJ2-7, is EAEVAQSPRYKITEKSQAVAFWCDPISGHATLYWYRQILGQGPELLVQFQDESVVDDSQLPKDRFSAERLKGVDSTLKIQPAELGDSAMYLCASSLATRQDEQYFGPGTRLTVT.

This clone was recorded only once. The genes are TRBV7-5 and TRBJ2-1; the table's D call, TRBD1, has no DNA check behind it. TRBV7-5 is a recognized pseudogene. The CDR3 extends over 16 amino acids. As DNA, the CDR3 is TGTGTCAGAAGCTTAATGGCCAGGGTCATCTACAATGAGCAGTTCTTC. It codes for CVRSLMARVIYNEQFF.